These T cell receptor beta chains were read from a single sample in a study of shared clonotypes between healthy human individuals. The repertoire was sequenced with immunoSEQ multiplex PCR; TCRdb's copy has only in-frame clones and lacks some. The profile shows about 490,000 clones, 76% of them singletons. The sequenced material came from PBMCs. The receptor set was obtained from a woman aged 40 to 55 in good health. Some clones in this sample may be carry-over from other donors' samples. Each CDR3 is given with its conserved first and last residue. D genes are given only for firm matches. Only part of the rows carry a size: once, few, many, or a class if the clone is expanded.

v_gene	j_gene	d_gene	abundance	CDR3nt	CDR3aa
TRBV2	TRBJ2-5	.	.	TGTGCCAGCAATCTTGGGGGGGGCCGCGAGACCCAGTACTTC	CASNLGGGRETQYF
TRBV29-1	TRBJ2-7	TRBD2	.	TGCAGCGTTCGGACTAGCGGAGCAGCCTACGAGCAGTACTTC	CSVRTSGAAYEQYF
TRBV7-6	TRBJ1-5	.	.	TGTGCCAGCAGCCAAAACCCAGGGATTGGGCAGCCCCAGCATTTT	CASSQNPGIGQPQHF
TRBV27	TRBJ2-1	TRBD1	.	TGTGCCAGCAGTTCCCGGGACAGAGGGGGCTACAATGAGCAGTTCTTC	CASSSRDRGGYNEQFF
TRBV5-1	TRBJ2-7	.	.	TGCGCCAGCAGCCCGGGGGTCTACGAGCAGTACTTC	CASSPGVYEQYF
TRBV25-1	TRBJ1-2	.	.	TGTGCCAGCAGTGAATCCGGGACGGTGAACTATGGCTACACCTTC	CASSESGTVNYGYTF
TRBV5-4	TRBJ2-7	.	.	TGTGCCAGCAGCTCCGTAGACAGTCTGGTCTACGAGCAGTACTTC	CASSSVDSLVYEQYF
TRBV11-2	TRBJ2-3	.	.	TGTGCCAGCAGCTCCGCCCTTAGCACAGATACGCAGTATTTT	CASSSALSTDTQYF
TRBV5-1	TRBJ1-2	TRBD1	.	TGCGCCAGCAGCTTGCATCTGGACAGGGCTGGCTATGGCTACACCTTC	CASSLHLDRAGYGYTF
TRBV19	TRBJ1-4	.	many	TGTGCCAGTAGTATCGGCAGGGAGGAAAATGAAAAACTGTTTTTT	CASSIGREENEKLFF
TRBV11-2	TRBJ2-4	.	.	TGTGCCAGCAGCTATGGCCGGGGGGCCGGCGAAAACATTCAGTACTTC	CASSYGRGAGENIQYF
TRBV5-6	TRBJ2-7	TRBD2	.	TGTGCCAGCAGCCCCGGACCAGCGGGGGAGCAGTACTTC	CASSPGPAGEQYF
TRBV9	TRBJ2-3	TRBD2	.	TGTGCCAGCAGCGCCGGGGGGACGCTAACACATACGCAGTATTTT	CASSAGGTLTHTQYF
TRBV5-1	TRBJ1-5	.	.	TGCGCCAGCAGCATAACAGGGTCGGGGGGTCAGCCCCAGCATTTT	CASSITGSGGQPQHF
TRBV18	TRBJ2-5	TRBD2	.	TGTGCCAGCTCCCACCTCGTTTCACTAGCGGGAAAAGAGACCCAGTACTTC	CASSHLVSLAGKETQYF
TRBV4-2	TRBJ1-2	.	many	TGTGCCAGCAGCCAAGATCTAGGGGCGGGGGACTATGGCTACACCTTC	CASSQDLGAGDYGYTF
TRBV2	TRBJ2-7	TRBD1	.	TGTGCCAGCAGTGAGGGGACAGGAGCCTACGAGCAGTACTTC	CASSEGTGAYEQYF
TRBV13	TRBJ2-3	TRBD2	.	TGTGCCAGCAGCTTAGAACTGGGCGGGAGCGCGGATACGCAGTATTTT	CASSLELGGSADTQYF
TRBV2	TRBJ2-5	TRBD1	.	TGTGCCAGCAGTGGAATGACAGGGGGCGAAGAGACCCAGTACTTC	CASSGMTGGEETQYF
TRBV27	TRBJ1-3	.	.	TGTGCCAGCAGTCCACCGGCAGGGTCGGGAAACACCATATATTTT	CASSPPAGSGNTIYF
TRBV5-1	TRBJ2-1	.	once	TGCGCCAGCAGAGCACTATCCACGAACAATGAGCAGTTCTTC	CASRALSTNNEQFF
TRBV2	TRBJ2-3	TRBD1	.	TGTGCCACCACCCGGGACAGCAGCACAGATACGCAGTATTTT	CATTRDSSTDTQYF
TRBV7-2	TRBJ1-1	.	.	TGTGCCAGCAGCCGAATAGAGGGGGGGACTGAAGCTTTCTTT	CASSRIEGGTEAFF
TRBV30	TRBJ2-2	TRBD2	.	TGTGCCCGACAGCGGGAGGTAACCGGGGAGCTGTTTTTT	CARQREVTGELFF
TRBV25-1	TRBJ2-1	.	few	TGTGCCAGCAGTGAAAGAGGTTCCTACAATGAGCAGTTCTTC	CASSERGSYNEQFF
TRBV7-3	TRBJ2-1	TRBD2	.	TGTGCCAGCAGCGTAACCGGACTAGCGGGAAGAAACAATGAGCAGTTCTTC	CASSVTGLAGRNNEQFF
TRBV30	TRBJ1-5	.	once	TGTGCCTGGAGTCTTCGCGGGCCCCAGCATTTT	CAWSLRGPQHF
TRBV6-4	TRBJ2-2	TRBD2	.	TGTGCCAGCAGCGTCCTAGCGGGAGGGAACACCGGGGAGCTGTTTTTT	CASSVLAGGNTGELFF
TRBV4-2	TRBJ1-2	TRBD1	.	TGTGCCAGCAGCCAAGGTGGGGACAGGTTGACCTACACCTTC	CASSQGGDRLTYTF
TRBV27	TRBJ2-7	TRBD2	.	TGTGCCAGCAGGGTCGGGACTAGCGGGAGTCAAGAGTACTTC	CASRVGTSGSQEYF
TRBV30	TRBJ2-2	TRBD2	many	TGTGCCTGGGGGGGACTAGCGGGCCACGGGGAGCTGTTTTTT	CAWGGLAGHGELFF
TRBV5-6	TRBJ2-1	TRBD1	.	TGTGCCAGCAGCTTGGGACAGGGTGTAGAGCAGTTCTTC	CASSLGQGVEQFF
TRBV7-9	TRBJ2-1	TRBD2	.	TGTGCCAGCACCATTCTAGCGGGAGGCTACAATGAGCAGTTCTTC	CASTILAGGYNEQFF
TRBV30	TRBJ2-2	.	.	TGTGCCTGGAGTCCAGGACTCTACAAGTGGGAGCTGTTTTTT	CAWSPGLYKWELFF
TRBV9	TRBJ2-7	.	.	TGTGCCAGCAGCTCCGGGATGCCGGGGGACGAGCAGTACTTC	CASSSGMPGDEQYF
TRBV11-3	TRBJ2-7	.	once	TGTGCCAGCAGCCTTTTCAGCTCCTACGAGCAGTACTTC	CASSLFSSYEQYF
TRBV7-8	TRBJ2-7	TRBD2	once	TGTGCCAGCAGCCCTACGGGACTAGCCTACGAGCAGTACTTC	CASSPTGLAYEQYF
TRBV6-6	TRBJ2-2	TRBD2	once	TGTGCCAGCAGTTATCACCTAGCGGGAGGGACCGGGGAGCTGTTTTTT	CASSYHLAGGTGELFF
TRBV28	TRBJ2-7	TRBD2	.	TGTGCCAGCAGTTTTTTACTAGCGGGAGTTCGGGTCTACGAGCAGTACTTC	CASSFLLAGVRVYEQYF
TRBV30	TRBJ2-7	.	.	TGTGCCTGGAAACTAGCCGGCTACGAGCAGTACTTC	CAWKLAGYEQYF
TRBV9	TRBJ2-1	TRBD2	.	TGTGCCAGCAGCATTAGCGGGAGTGGTAATGAGCAGTTCTTC	CASSISGSGNEQFF